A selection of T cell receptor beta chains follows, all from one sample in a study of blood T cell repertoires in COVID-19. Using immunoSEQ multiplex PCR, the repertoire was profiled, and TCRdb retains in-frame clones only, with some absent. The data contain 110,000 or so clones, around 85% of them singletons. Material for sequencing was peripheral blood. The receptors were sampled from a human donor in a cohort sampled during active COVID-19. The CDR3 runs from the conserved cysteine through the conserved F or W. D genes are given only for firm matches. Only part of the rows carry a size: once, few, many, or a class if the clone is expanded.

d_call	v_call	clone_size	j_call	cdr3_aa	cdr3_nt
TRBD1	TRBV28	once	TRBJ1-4	CASSSLQGAREKLFF	TGTGCCAGCAGTTCCCTCCAGGGGGCGCGGGAAAAACTGTTTTTT
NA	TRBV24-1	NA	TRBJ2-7	CATSDPNPRSRYF	TGTGCCACCAGTGATCCCAATCCGAGGTCGAGGTACTTC
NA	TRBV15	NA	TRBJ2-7	CATSRDIQDYEQYF	TGTGCCACCAGCAGAGATATCCAGGACTACGAGCAGTACTTC
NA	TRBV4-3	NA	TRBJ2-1	CASSQDRSPYNEQFF	TGCGCCAGCAGCCAAGACAGATCTCCCTACAATGAGCAGTTCTTC
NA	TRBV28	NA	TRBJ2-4	CASSLWAGVAKNIQYF	TGTGCCAGCAGTTTATGGGCAGGGGTAGCCAAAAACATTCAGTACTTC
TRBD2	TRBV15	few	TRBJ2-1	CATSRASSGGFEQFF	TGTGCCACCAGCAGAGCGTCTAGCGGGGGGTTTGAGCAGTTCTTC
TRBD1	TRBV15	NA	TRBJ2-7	CATSSGTGIVTYEQYF	TGTGCCACCAGCTCCGGGACAGGGATTGTGACCTACGAGCAGTACTTC
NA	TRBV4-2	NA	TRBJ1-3	CASSPLVGGTGNTIYF	TGTGCCAGCAGCCCCCTTGTGGGGGGAACCGGAAACACCATATATTTT
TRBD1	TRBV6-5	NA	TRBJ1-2	CATSPRQGAYGYTF	TGTGCCACATCCCCTAGACAGGGAGCCTATGGCTACACCTTC
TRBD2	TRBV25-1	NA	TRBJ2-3	CASSPVASGSSTDTQYF	TGTGCCAGCAGTCCCGTAGCTAGCGGGAGCAGCACAGATACGCAGTATTTT
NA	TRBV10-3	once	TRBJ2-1	CAIRATSNEQFF	TGTGCCATCAGGGCAACTAGCAATGAGCAGTTCTTC
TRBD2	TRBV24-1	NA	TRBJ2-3	CATPSLAGGASFADTQYF	TGTGCCACCCCGAGCCTAGCGGGGGGAGCCTCGTTCGCAGATACGCAGTATTTT
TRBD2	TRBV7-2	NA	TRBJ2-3	CASSFSGGRDTQYF	TGTGCCAGCAGCTTTAGCGGGGGCCGTGATACGCAGTATTTT
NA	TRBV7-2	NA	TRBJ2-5	CASTPGETQYF	TGTGCCAGCACCCCCGGAGAGACCCAGTACTTC
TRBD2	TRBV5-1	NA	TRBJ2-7	CASSLGSGGDNERYF	TGCGCCAGCAGCTTGGGTAGCGGGGGGGATAACGAGCGGTACTTC
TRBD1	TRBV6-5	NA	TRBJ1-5	CASTTTGVSNQPQHF	TGTGCCAGCACAACAACAGGGGTTAGCAATCAGCCCCAGCATTTT
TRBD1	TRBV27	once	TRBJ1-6	CASSTRDRKYNSPLHF	TGTGCCAGCAGTACCCGGGACAGAAAATATAATTCACCCCTCCACTTT
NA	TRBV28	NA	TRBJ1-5	CALSSLNQPQHF	TGTGCCTTGAGTAGTTTAAATCAGCCCCAGCATTTT
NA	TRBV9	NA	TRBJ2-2	CASSALQRRARGPGEGGELFF	TGTGCCAGCAGCGCCCTTCAGAGACGGGCGCGTGGCCCAGGGGAAGGCGGGGAGCTGTTTTTT
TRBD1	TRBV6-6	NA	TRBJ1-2	CASTGTGALGYTF	TGTGCCAGTACTGGGACAGGGGCATTGGGCTACACCTTC
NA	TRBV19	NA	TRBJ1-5	CATAAASGQPQHF	TGTGCCACCGCGGCAGCTTCTGGGCAGCCCCAGCATTTT
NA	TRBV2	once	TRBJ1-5	CASSGRTLGSNQPQHF	TGTGCCAGCAGCGGGAGGACACTGGGGAGCAATCAGCCCCAGCATTTT
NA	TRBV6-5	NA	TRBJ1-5	CASRLGVHSNQPQHF	TGTGCCAGCAGGCTCGGGGTACATAGCAATCAGCCCCAGCATTTT
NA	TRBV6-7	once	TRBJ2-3	CASIRRPSGSRFTDTQYF	TGTGCCAGCATAAGGAGACCCAGCGGCTCCCGATTCACAGATACGCAGTATTTT
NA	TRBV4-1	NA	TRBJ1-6	CASSQLGARNSPLHF	TGCGCCAGCAGCCAATTGGGAGCACGGAATTCACCCCTCCACTTT
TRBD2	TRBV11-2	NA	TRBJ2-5	CASSLSWGGETQYF	TGTGCCAGCAGCTTATCATGGGGGGGAGAGACCCAGTACTTC
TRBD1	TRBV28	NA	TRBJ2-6	CASRYTAGTVAFNVPGANVLTF	TGTGCCAGCAGATATACCGCCGGGACAGTGGCCTTTAACGTACCTGGGGCCAACGTCCTGACTTTC
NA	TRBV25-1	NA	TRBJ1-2	CASSAPRGLGYGYTF	TGTGCCAGCAGTGCCCCGCGGGGGCTAGGCTATGGCTACACCTTC
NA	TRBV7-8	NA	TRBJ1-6	CASSLQGFNSPLHF	TGTGCCAGCAGCTTGCAGGGTTTCAATTCACCCCTCCACTTT
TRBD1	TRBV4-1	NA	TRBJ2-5	CASSQGGQGETQYF	TGCGCCAGCAGCCAAGGGGGACAGGGGGAGACCCAGTACTTC
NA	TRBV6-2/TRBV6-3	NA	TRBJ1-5	CASSYSGLPLNQPQHF	TGTGCCAGCAGTTACTCCGGGTTGCCCCTCAATCAGCCCCAGCATTTT
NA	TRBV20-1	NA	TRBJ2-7	CSASSLVGGTYEQYF	TGCAGTGCTAGTTCACTAGTGGGGGGAACCTACGAGCAGTACTTC
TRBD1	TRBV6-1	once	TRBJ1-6	CASSERQGASNNSPLHF	TGTGCCAGCAGTGAAAGACAGGGGGCTAGTAATAATTCACCCCTCCACTTT
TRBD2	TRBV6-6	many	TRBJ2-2	CASSYAGAGELFF	TGTGCCAGCAGTTACGCGGGGGCCGGGGAGCTGTTTTTT
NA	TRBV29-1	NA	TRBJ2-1	CSVEGPSARGNEQFF	TGCAGCGTTGAAGGACCCAGTGCCAGGGGCAATGAGCAGTTCTTC
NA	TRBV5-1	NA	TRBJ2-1	CASSFENHEQFF	TGCGCCAGCAGCTTTGAGAACCATGAGCAGTTCTTC
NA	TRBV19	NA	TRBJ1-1	CASSTNNKNTEAFF	TGTGCCAGTAGTACCAATAACAAGAACACTGAAGCTTTCTTT